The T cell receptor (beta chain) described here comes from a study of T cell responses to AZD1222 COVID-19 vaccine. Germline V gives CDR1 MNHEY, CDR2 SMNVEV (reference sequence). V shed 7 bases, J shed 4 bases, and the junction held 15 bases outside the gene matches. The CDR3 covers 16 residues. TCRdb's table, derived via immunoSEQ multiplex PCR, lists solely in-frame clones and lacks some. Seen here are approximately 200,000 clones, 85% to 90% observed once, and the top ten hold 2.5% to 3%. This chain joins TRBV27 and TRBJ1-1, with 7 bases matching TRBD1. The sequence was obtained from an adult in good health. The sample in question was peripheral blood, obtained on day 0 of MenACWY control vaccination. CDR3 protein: CASTDRDSPLPTEAFF. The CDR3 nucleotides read TGTGCCAGCACTGACCGGGACAGTCCTCTCCCCACTGAAGCTTTCTTT.